These 27 T cell receptor beta chains share one sample of origin, sequenced in a study of post-analysis software for immune sequencing data. Findings and caveats of the study: Relative to controls, patients had five TRBV segments at higher frequency, with TRBV5-6, TRBV5-1 and TRBV20-1 among these.

These receptors are not linked to any known antigen. Carried by the TCR beta cDNA libraries were unique molecular identifiers. TCRdb re-called the PCR reads through MiXCR, storing one row per CDR3 protein. The sample consists of approximately 730,000 distinct CDR3 sequences, 25% to 30% of them appearing once. Sample: blood. The receptors here all came from a girl aged 10 to 17 with multiple sclerosis.

This clonotype was seen a handful of times. V usage is TRBV5-1 and J usage is TRBJ2-1; possibly TRBD2 for D (6 bases). Germline V gives CDR1 SGHRS, CDR2 YFSETQ. V lost 7 bases and J lost 10, with 18 bases in between. The CDR3 consists of 13 residues. CDR3 coding DNA: TGCGCCAGCGGACCGGATCGGGAGACCGAGCAGTTCTTC. Its translation: CASGPDRETEQFF.

This clonotype has just a few counts. The genes are TRBV12-5 and TRBJ2-5; the D call may be TRBD1 or TRBD2 (5 bases each). The end of the DNA aligns better with TRBJ2-7, so the J call may be wrong. The CDR3 consists of 14 residues. Germline V lookup: CDR1 LGHNT, CDR2 FRNRAP. CDR3 in amino acids: CASGLPQGDYEQYF. CDR3 sequence (DNA): TGTGCTAGTGGTTTGCCCCAGGGAGACTACGAGCAGTACTTC.

The table lists this clonotype with a few counts. The chain joins TRBV29-1 to TRBJ2-5; D may correspond to TRBD1 or TRBD2 (6 bases each). The CDR3 spans 13 residues. Germline V gives CDR1 SQVTM, CDR2 ANQGSEA. With 2 bases removed from V and 11 bases from J, the gap between germline ends came to 18 bases. This CDR3 is CSVELGGRGEQYF. CDR3 nucleotides: TGCAGCGTTGAACTGGGGGGCAGAGGGGAGCAGTACTTC.

This chain links TRBV29-1 with TRBJ2-1, with D hard to call. This CDR3 spans 13 amino acids. Between the trimmed V and J ends, which lost 3 bases and 6 bases, there was a span of 12 bases. Per the germline V gene, CDR1 is SQVTM and CDR2 is ANQGSEA. The DNA of the CDR3 is TGCAGCGTTGATTCTCAGGTCGGCAATGAGCAGTTCTTC. Translated: CSVDSQVGNEQFF.

This clonotype was detected a few times. The chain uses TRBV4-1 and TRBJ1-2; the match to TRBD1 covers 7 bases. Germline V lookup: CDR1 MGHRA, CDR2 YSYEKL. This CDR3 spans 15 amino acids. With V trimmed by 0 bases and J by 7 bases, 8 bases remained unmatched. In DNA, the CDR3 is TGCGCCAGCAGCCAAGATCAGGGGGGGCGGCTTGGCTACACCTTC. It yields the protein CASSQDQGGRLGYTF.

This clonotype was observed a single time. J is TRBJ1-4 and V is TRBV10-3; D is unclear. The CDR3 has 13 amino acids. Per germline, CDR1 ENHRY and CDR2 SYGVKD. V was pared by 3 bases and J by 4 bases, with 6 bases between. CDR3 DNA: TGTGCCATCAGTGAAAGTGATAATGAAAAACTGTTTTTT. Encoded protein: CAISESDNEKLFF.

V gene TRBV5-1 combines with J gene TRBJ2-1, with 13 bases that match TRBD2. Per the germline V gene, CDR1 is SGHRS and CDR2 is YFSETQ. The CDR3 sequence is 18 residues long. J gave up 5 bases and V 4 bases, and 12 bases lay outside the gene matches. CDR3 sequence reads: CASSPHPELAGGNNEQFF. CDR3 DNA sequence: TGCGCCAGCAGCCCCCACCCCGAACTAGCGGGGGGGAACAATGAGCAGTTCTTC.

The rearrangement uses TRBV7-2 and TRBJ2-1; D unresolved. CDR1 and CDR2 (germline): SGHTA, FQGNSA. The CDR3 loop spans 13 amino acids. Trimming took off 1 base at V and 5 bases at J, with 6 bases between the two ends. The CDR3 spells CASSLGWDNEQFF. The CDR3 nucleotides are TGTGCCAGCAGCTTAGGTTGGGACAATGAGCAGTTCTTC.

V gene TRBV20-1 combines with J gene TRBJ2-1; D is uncertain. Germline-derived CDR1 and CDR2 are DFQATT and SNEGSKA (reference sequence). The CDR3 covers 14 residues. The V end was cut by 1 base, the J end by 3 bases, with 10 bases between. CDR3 DNA sequence: TGCAGTGCTAGAGGGCCTGGAAACTACAATGAGCAGTTCTTC. This codes for CSARGPGNYNEQFF.

The CDR3 loop is CASSIQGSSTEAFF. As DNA, the CDR3 is TGTGCCAGTAGTATACAGGGGTCGAGCACTGAAGCTTTCTTT. The gene calls are TRBV19 and TRBJ1-1, with D possibly TRBD1 on 6 matching bases. The CDR3 extends over 14 amino acids. The germline V and J ends were trimmed by 2 bases and 4 bases, with 11 bases remaining between them. CDR1 LNHDA and CDR2 SQIVND come from the germline V gene (reference sequence).

Notes on this clonotype: This may arise from a read error, as a much more abundant clone is one base away. V and J are TRBV29-1 and TRBJ2-5; no firm D call. There are 12 residues in the CDR3. The V end lost 7 bases, the J end lost 4 bases, and 13 bases lay between the germline ends. Germline loops: CDR1 SQVTM, CDR2 ANQGSEA. DNA of the CDR3: TGCAGCGGTGCCTATGACTTAGAGACCCAGTACTTC. Protein product: CSGAYDLETQYF. Using reference TRBV29-1 and TRBJ2-5 for the parts outside the CDR3, the full variable domain is SAVISQKPSRDICQRGTSLTIQCQVDSQVTMMFWYRQQPGQSLTLIATANQGSEATYESGFVIDKFPISRPNLTFSTLTVSNMSPEDSSIYLCSGAYDLETQYFGPGTRLLVL.

This sequence joins TRBV7-8 and TRBJ2-7; 13 nucleotides align to TRBD2. Germline CDR1 reads SGHVS; CDR2 reads FQNEAQ. The CDR3 contains 19 residues. With 0 bases clipped from V and 6 bases from J, the junction kept 14 bases outside the gene matches. The CDR3 nucleotides are TGTGCCAGCAGCTTAGCCGGGACTAGCGGGATTGGCCGGGGGCTCGAGCAGTACTTC. This encodes CASSLAGTSGIGRGLEQYF.

J is TRBJ2-7 and V is TRBV28; 8 nucleotides align to TRBD1. The CDR3 contains 14 residues. Germline-derived CDR1 and CDR2 are MDHEN and SYDVKM. With V trimmed by 8 bases and J by 9 bases, 15 bases remained unmatched. DNA for the CDR3: TGTGCCAGCCAACCCGGACAGGGAGTCCACGGGCAGTACTTC. Its protein is CASQPGQGVHGQYF.

As DNA, the CDR3 is TGTGCCAGCCGCTATTCCCAGATATACAATGAGCAGTTCTTC. Translated: CASRYSQIYNEQFF. The V and J genes are TRBV28 and TRBJ2-1, with unresolved D. Germline values: CDR1 MDHEN, CDR2 SYDVKM. Trimming shortened V by 8 bases and J by 4 bases, and 15 bases separated the two germline ends. This CDR3 spans 14 amino acids.

The chain recombines TRBV7-8 with TRBJ1-1; D gene ambiguous. The CDR3 runs to 13 residues. Germline CDR1 SGHVS, CDR2 FQNEAQ. Trimming cost V 5 bases and J 0 bases, with 7 bases left between them. CDR3: CASSPQMNTEAFF. CDR3 bases: TGTGCCAGCAGCCCTCAGATGAACACTGAAGCTTTCTTT.

As concerns this clonotype: A read error is possible here, since a much larger clone lies one base away. V is TRBV29-1 and J is TRBJ2-7, with 9 bases identical to TRBD1. The DNA end is a closer match to TRBJ2-5, so the J assignment may be wrong. CDR1 and CDR2 (germline): SQVTM, ANQGSEA. The CDR3 sequence is 12 residues long. In nucleotides, the CDR3 is TGCAGCGTTTCTGACAGGGGGGGGACCCAGTACTTC. This codes for CSVSDRGGTQYF.

The J gene is TRBJ1-6, the V gene TRBV7-2, with TRBD1 identical over 7 bases. V shed 5 bases and J 7 bases; nucleotides not matched to a gene: 8. Germline CDR1 and CDR2: SGHTA and FQGNSA. This CDR3 region has 15 residues. DNA of the CDR3: TGTGCCAGCAGCCCCAAGGGGGCGGGGAATTCACCCCTCCACTTT. Its protein is CASSPKGAGNSPLHF.

The CDR3, as DNA: TGCAGTGCTCGGGCGGGACAGGAAAGCTATGGCTACACCTTC. Protein: CSARAGQESYGYTF. The rearrangement links TRBV20-1 to TRBJ1-2; 8 bases are shared with TRBD1. Trimming took 5 bases from V and 4 from J; bases not matched to a gene: 9. This CDR3 contains 14 residues. The germline gives CDR1 DFQATT, CDR2 SNEGSKA (reference sequence).

The V and J genes are TRBV4-3 and TRBJ2-6; D not resolved. The CDR3 loop spans 16 amino acids. Trimming took 1 base from V and 2 from J, leaving 9 bases between them. Germline CDR1 and CDR2: LGHNA and YSLEER. Here the CDR3 DNA reads TGCGCCAGCAGCCAAGTGCTTGGGGCTGGGGCCAACGTCCTGACTTTC. It yields the protein CASSQVLGAGANVLTF.

The CDR3 DNA reads as TGTGCCAGCAGTGAGCCCTACAGGGTGGTGGACTATGGCTACACCTTC. Protein: CASSEPYRVVDYGYTF. The gene calls are TRBV6-1 and TRBJ1-2, with D perhaps TRBD1 (6 bases). This CDR3 has 16 residues. Germline V gene lookup returns CDR1 MNHNS and CDR2 SASEGT. Deletions cut 3 bases from V and 3 bases from J, with 17 bases between.

This sequence joins TRBV20-1 and TRBJ1-1; D may be TRBD1 (6 bases). CDR1 and CDR2 from the germline V gene are DFQATT and SNEGSKA (reference sequence). The V and J ends lost 6 bases and 7 bases respectively, with 18 bases between them. This CDR3 is built from 13 residues. The CDR3 DNA reads TGCAGTGCAGTAGGACAGACGCAGGATGAAGCTTTCTTT. Its protein product is CSAVGQTQDEAFF.

A few counts support this clonotype. CDR3 residues: CASLADKYEQYF. The CDR3 DNA is TGTGCCAGCCTAGCGGATAAATACGAGCAGTACTTC. This chain uses TRBV28 with TRBJ2-7; TRBD2 matches 7 bases. J gave up 4 bases and V 8 bases, and 5 bases lay outside the gene matches. CDR1 and CDR2 (germline): MDHEN, SYDVKM. CDR3 length: 12 residues.

This clonotype was recorded at least ten times. The J gene is TRBJ2-4, the V gene TRBV28; no definite D call. Germline V CDR1 and CDR2: MDHEN, SYDVKM. This CDR3 has 13 residues. V was cut by 10 bases and J by 0 bases, with 10 bases left in between. This CDR3 reads CATTGLAKNIQYF. The CDR3 coding sequence is TGTGCCACCACTGGGTTAGCCAAAAACATTCAGTACTTC. Full variable domain (outside the CDR3, taken from reference TRBV28 and TRBJ2-4): DVKVTQSSRYLVKRTGEKVFLECVQDMDHENMFWYRQDPGLGLRLIYFSYDVKMKEKGDIPEGYSVSREKKERFSLILESASTNQTSMYLCATTGLAKNIQYFGAGTRLSVL.

This clonotype was observed a few times. The chain is built from TRBV7-6 and TRBJ2-3; D ambiguous. Germline-derived CDR1 and CDR2 are SGHVS and FNYEAQ. The length of the CDR3 is 16 residues. V was cut by 4 bases and J by 4 bases, with 18 bases left in between. CDR3 sequence (DNA): TGTGCCAGCAGCTCCCGTCTGGGCGATAGTGCAGATACGCAGTATTTT. Amino acids: CASSSRLGDSADTQYF.

The V and J genes are TRBV23-1 and TRBJ2-3; a possible D gene is TRBD2 (7 bases). TRBV23-1 is an ORF, with its function uncertain. This CDR3 spans 17 amino acids. V was clipped by 0 bases and J by 2 bases, with 15 bases between them. Here the CDR3 DNA reads TGCGCCAGCAGTCAATCTGGGGGCACTAGCGACACAGATACGCAGTATTTT. Its protein product is CASSQSGGTSDTDTQYF.

The J gene is TRBJ1-1, the V gene TRBV5-1, with TRBD1 as a possible D gene (5 bases). Germline V gene data show CDR1 as SGHRS and CDR2 as YFSETQ. V dropped 4 bases and J dropped 4 bases, with 23 bases sitting between them. CDR3 length: 17 amino acids. This CDR3 is CASSPVQGLGFGTEAFF. The CDR3, as DNA: TGCGCCAGCAGCCCAGTGCAGGGTCTTGGGTTTGGCACTGAAGCTTTCTTT.

The sample holds many counts of this clonotype. The CDR3 loop is CASSGTGGSYGYTF. CDR3 DNA sequence: TGTGCCAGCAGTGGGACAGGGGGATCCTATGGCTACACCTTC. V usage is TRBV2 and J usage is TRBJ1-2; 10 nucleotides agree with TRBD1. The junction had 3 bases not matched to a gene; V was cut back by 4 bases and J by 4 bases. Germline CDR1 SNHLY, CDR2 FYNNEI. The CDR3 spans 14 residues.